This T cell receptor (beta chain) was identified in a study of regulatory T cells in long-lasting Graves disease. For the study at large: Antithyroid drugs had been taken under 3 months by newly diagnosed Graves' patients.

Regarding the study as a whole: Persistent disease favored TRBV28, TRBJ1-2 and TRBJ2-5.

This CDR3 comprises 15 residues. The V end lost 8 bases, the J end lost 3 bases, and 19 bases lay between the germline ends. Germline loops: CDR1 SNHLY, CDR2 FYNNEI. Time point specified: newly diagnosed GD, antithyroid drugs for less than 3 months. There was RNA extracted from PBMCs, and the TCR library was made from it. Assembly of TCR beta libraries relied on iRepertoire HTBI primers together with Arm-PCR of CDR3 regions. MiXCR, applied by TCRdb to the multiplex PCR reads, yields one record per CDR3 protein. The repertoire holds under 700,000 distinct CDR3 sequences, with about 16% as singletons. This clonotype was observed many times. Its matching antigen is unknown. The sample was also linked to a second study, of T cells in Graves' hyperthyroidism and ophthalmopathy. In that study: Ophthalmopathy could be told apart from stable hyperthyroidism with a 13 V-J model. The model identified upcoming ophthalmopathy a median approximately 6.5 months ahead of onset.

The V and J genes are TRBV2 and TRBJ1-1, with D possibly being TRBD1 (5 bases). This receptor was taken from a woman aged 40 to 65 with Graves disease. The sequenced sample was peripheral blood mononuclear cells (PBMCs), obtained at new diagnosis, from a patient treated with antithyroid drugs. CDR3 sequence reads: CASRGANIRDTEAFF. In DNA, the CDR3 is TGTGCCAGCCGTGGGGCGAACATTCGGGACACTGAAGCTTTCTTT.